This T cell receptor beta chain was identified in a study of tumor-infiltrating lymphocytes in primary liver carcinoma. Germline-derived CDR1 and CDR2 are MNHNS and SASEGT. The CDR3 has 14 residues. Trimming cost V 4 bases and J 4 bases; bases outside gene matches: 4. General observations from the study: Tumor tissue displayed a significantly greater top-250-clone fraction than blood (p = 0.039). Reduced overlap was seen in tumor-adjacent and tumor-blood pairs versus tumor region pairs.

In the case of this clonotype: Its antigen is currently unknown.

Reverse transcription of approximately 500 ng total RNA with a constant-region primer produced TCR beta cDNA. Three nested multiplex PCR rounds, a slightly modified ARM-PCR method, built the TCR beta libraries. It was with TRBV1-TRBV30 forward primers and a C-beta reverse primer that the first two PCR rounds were run, at approximately 9 cycles each. In TCRdb, the multiplex PCR reads were re-called with MiXCR into one record per CDR3 protein. The data contain some 180,000 distinct CDR3 sequences, over 45% of them seen just once; the ten biggest clones take up approximately 65%. The researchers obtained blood RNA from unsorted whole blood and also extracted germline DNA. Chronic HBV infection was present, with no prior treatment.

Sequenced sample: peripheral blood. The chain employs TRBV6-1 and TRBJ1-1; 9 bases agree with TRBD1. The TCR was taken from a man aged 35 to 55 with primary liver carcinoma and hepatitis B virus infection. CDR3 nucleotide sequence: TGTGCCAGCAGTGCGGCGACAGGGGGCACTGAAGCTTTCTTT. Protein sequence: CASSAATGGTEAFF.